The next 3 T cell receptor beta chains were all read from a single sample in a study of T-cell memory formation after mild COVID-19. TCRdb re-called the 5' RACE reads through MiXCR, storing one row per CDR3 protein. The sample has 55,000 to 75,000 distinct CDR3 sequences, roughly 25% seen once; the top ten hold 40% to 45%. Sequencing was performed on PBMCs or a T cell subset sorted from them (not recorded which). The source of these receptors is a man between 18 and 35 years old who had mild COVID-19 (a few samples of this study predate the infection). Cell type and time point are not known.

The sample holds a few counts of this clonotype. The chain couples TRBV4-1 to TRBJ2-1; D may be TRBD2 (6 bases). The CDR3 extends over 17 amino acids. Germline lookup yields CDR1 MGHRA and CDR2 YSYEKL. The V and J ends lost 1 base and 3 bases respectively, with 16 bases between them. CDR3 DNA sequence: TGCGCCAGCAGCCAAGGCGGCCTGGCGGGGAGCTACAATGAGCAGTTCTTC. Protein: CASSQGGLAGSYNEQFF.

This clonotype has more than one count but fewer than ten. This rearrangement joins TRBV6-5 to TRBJ2-6; D is perhaps TRBD1 or TRBD2 (5 bases each). CDR3 size: 15 residues. Per the germline V gene, CDR1 is MNHEY and CDR2 is SVGAGI. V was trimmed by 5 bases and J by 4 bases, leaving 12 bases between them. The DNA of the CDR3 is TGTGCCAGCAGTACGGGGCGACCCGGGGCCAACGTCCTGACTTTC. It specifies CASSTGRPGANVLTF.

This chain joins TRBV4-3 and TRBJ2-7; either TRBD1 or TRBD2 may supply D (5 bases each). The CDR3 has 14 residues. Germline values: CDR1 LGHNA, CDR2 YSLEER. Deletions cut 0 bases from V and 2 bases from J, with 8 bases between. The CDR3 DNA is TGCGCCAGCAGCCAAGACGGGACCACCTACGAGCAGTACTTC. Translating gives CASSQDGTTYEQYF.